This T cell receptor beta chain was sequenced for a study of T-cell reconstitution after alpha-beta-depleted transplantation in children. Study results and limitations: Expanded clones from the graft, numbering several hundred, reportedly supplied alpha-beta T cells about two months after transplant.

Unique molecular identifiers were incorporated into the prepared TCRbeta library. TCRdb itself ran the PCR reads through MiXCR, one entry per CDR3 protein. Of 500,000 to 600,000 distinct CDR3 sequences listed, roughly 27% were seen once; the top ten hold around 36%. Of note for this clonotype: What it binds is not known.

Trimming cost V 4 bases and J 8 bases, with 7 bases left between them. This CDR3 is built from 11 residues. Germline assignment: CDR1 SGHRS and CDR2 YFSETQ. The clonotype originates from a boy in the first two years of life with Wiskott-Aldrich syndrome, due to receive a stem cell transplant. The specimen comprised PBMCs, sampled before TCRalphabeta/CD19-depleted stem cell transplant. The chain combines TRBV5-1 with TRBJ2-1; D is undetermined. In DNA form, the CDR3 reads TGCGCCAGCAGCATAGACTATGAGCAGTTCTTC. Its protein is CASSIDYEQFF.